This TCR beta chain was recorded in a study of shared clonotypes between healthy human individuals. Overall study findings and caveats: A reduction in generation probabilities was seen for non-shared clonotypes relative to those shared by all four donors. As a rule, naive subsets had a larger estimated richness than memory subsets.

About this clone itself: Antigen specificity is unknown.

It was at deep level that the assay was run. Produced via immunoSEQ multiplex PCR; TCRdb's table is partial and in-frame only. The sample contains around 2.5 million clones, 90% to 95% of which appear only once. Germline assignment: CDR1 SGHRS and CDR2 YFSETQ. V dropped 5 bases and J dropped 4 bases, with 12 bases sitting between them. The CDR3 has 14 amino acids. The rearrangement joins TRBV5-1 to TRBJ2-2, with no clear D. This TCR came from a man younger than 35 in good health. Some clones in this sample may be carry-over from other donors' samples. Sequenced material: naive CD4+ T cells from PBMCs. The subset: CD45RA+ positively selected. Here the CDR3 reads CASRRGSGTGELFF. The CDR3 DNA reads as TGCGCCAGCAGACGAGGTTCGGGCACCGGGGAGCTGTTTTTT.